This T cell receptor beta chain was sequenced for a study of T cell responses to AZD1222 COVID-19 vaccine. In the case of this clone: Its antigen is not identified.

Second-dose groups at about 4 or about 12 weeks were pooled. The data were produced by immunoSEQ multiplex PCR, yet TCRdb's version contains in-frame clones alone and is incomplete. The sample has approximately 50,000 clones; roughly 90% are singletons. General study findings and limits: Most donors were white British, females outnumbered males, and clonal diversity was possibly underestimated. Breadth and depth of Spike-specific TCRs rose after two AZD1222 doses. Seropositivity was recorded at baseline in only five to seven AZD1222 recipients.

Trimming removed 2 bases from V and 5 bases from J, with 9 bases in between. Germline V gene data show CDR1 as SGHTA and CDR2 as FQGNSA. The CDR3 totals 13 residues. This receptor was taken from an adult who received the AZD1222 COVID-19 vaccine. The V call is TRBV7-2, the J call TRBJ1-1; no clear D gene. The sequencing used peripheral blood, collected 28 days after the second AZD1222 dose. The DNA for the CDR3 is TGTGCCAGCAGCTTAACAGATCAAACTGAAGCTTTCTTT. This codes for CASSLTDQTEAFF.